This T cell receptor (beta chain) was sequenced in a study of cytotoxic CD8 clonotypes in ibrutinib-treated CLL. Study as a whole: The cohort had around 10 relapsed/refractory and some 16 treatment-naive patients, some 18 IGHV unmutated.

A note on this clone: What it binds is unknown.

Per germline, CDR1 MDHEN and CDR2 SYDVKM. The CDR3 has 18 amino acids. V was clipped by 6 bases and J by 2 bases, with 25 bases between them. Investigators sought sequencing depths of between 1 in 200,000 and 1 in 1 million T cells. Here immunoSEQ multiplex PCR was the method, and the copy in TCRdb shows in-frame clones only, minus some. The profile shows about 140,000 clones, around 77% of them singletons. The study, taken as a whole, reports: Exceeding age-matched healthy donors, baseline clonality also tracked the counts of circulating CD8+ T cells. Collection times varied between progressing and sustained-remission patients.

This TCR derives from a human donor with chronic lymphocytic leukemia. V and J are TRBV28 and TRBJ1-1; D is unclear. Sequences were derived from PBMCs, sampled after 12 months of ibrutinib treatment. The CDR3 protein is CASSHPDLPGGRNTEAFF. The CDR3 DNA reads TGTGCCAGCAGCCATCCCGACCTCCCGGGAGGGCGAAACACTGAAGCTTTCTTT.